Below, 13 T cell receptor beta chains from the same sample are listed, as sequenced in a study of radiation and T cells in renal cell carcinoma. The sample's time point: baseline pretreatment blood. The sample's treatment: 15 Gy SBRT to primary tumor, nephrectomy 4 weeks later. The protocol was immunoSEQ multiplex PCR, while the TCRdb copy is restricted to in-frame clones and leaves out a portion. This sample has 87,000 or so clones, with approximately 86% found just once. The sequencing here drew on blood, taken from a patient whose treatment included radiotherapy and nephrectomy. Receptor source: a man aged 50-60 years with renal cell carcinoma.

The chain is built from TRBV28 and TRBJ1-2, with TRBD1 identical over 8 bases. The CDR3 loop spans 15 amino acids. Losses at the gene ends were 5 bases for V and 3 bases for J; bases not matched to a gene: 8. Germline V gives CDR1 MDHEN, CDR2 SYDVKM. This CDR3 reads CASSRPGGLDYGYTF. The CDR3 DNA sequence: TGTGCCAGCAGTCGACCAGGGGGCCTGGACTATGGCTACACCTTC.

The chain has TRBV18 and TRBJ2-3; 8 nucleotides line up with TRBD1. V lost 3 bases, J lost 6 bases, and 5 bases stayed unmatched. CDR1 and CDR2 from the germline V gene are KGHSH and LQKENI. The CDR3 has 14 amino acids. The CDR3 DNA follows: TGTGCCAGCTCACCGACAGGGGATTCGGATACGCAGTATTTT. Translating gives CASSPTGDSDTQYF.

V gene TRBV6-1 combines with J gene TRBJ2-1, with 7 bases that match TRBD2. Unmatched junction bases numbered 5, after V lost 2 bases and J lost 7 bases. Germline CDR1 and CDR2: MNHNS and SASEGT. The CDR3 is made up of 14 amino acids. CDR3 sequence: CASSEMGSGNEQFF. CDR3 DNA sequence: TGTGCCAGCAGTGAAATGGGTAGCGGGAATGAGCAGTTCTTC.

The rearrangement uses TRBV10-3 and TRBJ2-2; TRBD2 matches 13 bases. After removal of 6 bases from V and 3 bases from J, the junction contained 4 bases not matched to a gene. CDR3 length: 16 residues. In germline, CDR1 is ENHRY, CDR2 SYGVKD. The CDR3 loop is CAIRRTSGSDTGELFF. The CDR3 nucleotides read TGTGCCATCAGGCGGACTAGCGGGAGCGACACCGGGGAGCTGTTTTTT.

DNA for the CDR3: TGTGCCAGCAGCTTGTTCGCTCAGAACACCGGGGAGCTGTTTTTT. Translated: CASSLFAQNTGELFF. This chain joins TRBV5-4 and TRBJ2-2; unclear D gene. The germline V and J ends were trimmed by 1 base and 1 base, with 8 bases remaining between them. The CDR3 has 15 amino acids. The germline CDR1 and CDR2 sequences are SGHNT and YYREEE (reference sequence).

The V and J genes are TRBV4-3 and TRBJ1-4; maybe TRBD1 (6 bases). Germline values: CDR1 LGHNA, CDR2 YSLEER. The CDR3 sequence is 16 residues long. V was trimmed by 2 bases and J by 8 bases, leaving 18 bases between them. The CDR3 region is CASSQHLGQRREKLFF. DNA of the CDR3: TGCGCCAGCAGCCAACACCTTGGACAGCGTAGAGAAAAACTGTTTTTT.

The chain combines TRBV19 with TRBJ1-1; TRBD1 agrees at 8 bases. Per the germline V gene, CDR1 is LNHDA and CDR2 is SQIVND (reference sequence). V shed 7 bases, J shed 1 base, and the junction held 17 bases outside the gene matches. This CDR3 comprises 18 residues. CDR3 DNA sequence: TGTGCCAGTACCCCAATTCAACAGGGGGTACTGCGGAACACTGAAGCTTTCTTT. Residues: CASTPIQQGVLRNTEAFF.

CDR3 in amino acids: CASSSGGAEKLFF. The CDR3 coding sequence is TGTGCCAGCAGCTCAGGAGGGGCTGAAAAACTGTTTTTT. The chain uses TRBV7-2 and TRBJ1-4; TRBD1 might be the D (5 bases). The length of the CDR3 is 13 residues. Trimming stripped 4 bases from V and 7 bases from J, with 10 bases between. The germline V gene has CDR1 SGHTA and CDR2 FQGNSA.

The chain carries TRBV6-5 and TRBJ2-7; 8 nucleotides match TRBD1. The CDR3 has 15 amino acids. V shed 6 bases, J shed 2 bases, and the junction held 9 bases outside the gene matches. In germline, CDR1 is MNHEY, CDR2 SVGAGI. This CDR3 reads CASSQGQGYTYEQYF. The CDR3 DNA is TGTGCCAGCAGCCAAGGACAGGGTTATACCTACGAGCAGTACTTC.

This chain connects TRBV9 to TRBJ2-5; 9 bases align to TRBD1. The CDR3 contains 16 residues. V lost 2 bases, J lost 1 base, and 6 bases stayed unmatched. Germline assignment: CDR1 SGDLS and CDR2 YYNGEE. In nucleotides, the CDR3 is TGTGCCAGCAGCGTCCGGACAGGGGCGATCCAAGAGACCCAGTACTTC. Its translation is CASSVRTGAIQETQYF.

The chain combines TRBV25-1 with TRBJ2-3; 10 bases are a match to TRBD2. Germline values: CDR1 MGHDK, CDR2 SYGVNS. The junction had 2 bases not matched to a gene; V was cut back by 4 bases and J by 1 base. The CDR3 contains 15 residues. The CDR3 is CASSALAGGTDTQYF. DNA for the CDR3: TGTGCCAGCAGTGCCCTAGCGGGGGGCACAGATACGCAGTATTTT.

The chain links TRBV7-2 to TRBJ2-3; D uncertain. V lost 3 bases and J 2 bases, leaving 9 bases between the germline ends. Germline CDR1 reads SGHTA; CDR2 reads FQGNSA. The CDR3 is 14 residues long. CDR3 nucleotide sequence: TGTGCCAGCAGCTTGGGTCCACTCACAGATACGCAGTATTTT. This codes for CASSLGPLTDTQYF.

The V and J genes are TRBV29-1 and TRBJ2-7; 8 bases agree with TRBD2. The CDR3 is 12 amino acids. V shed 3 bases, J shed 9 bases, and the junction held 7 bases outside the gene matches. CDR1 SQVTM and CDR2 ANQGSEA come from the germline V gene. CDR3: CSVDREGGVQYF. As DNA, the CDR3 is TGCAGCGTTGACCGGGAGGGAGGGGTGCAGTACTTC.